This TCR beta chain was recorded in a study of Ad26.COV2.S vaccination and SARS-CoV-2 variants. Documented treatment: some 20 received Ad26.COV2.S at low or high dose, single or two shots; about 5 received placebo; per-sample allocation not given. All samples were drawn on day 63, counting from the first vaccine or placebo injection. V shed 3 bases and J 7 bases; nucleotides not matched to a gene: 4. CDR1 and CDR2 (germline): MNHNS, SASEGT. CDR3 length: 14 residues. The protocol was immunoSEQ multiplex PCR, while the TCRdb copy is restricted to in-frame clones and leaves out a portion. Counted here are roughly 270,000 clones, around 87% occurring once; the ten biggest clones make up less than 3.5%.

The sample was peripheral blood, taken in a trial of Ad26.COV2.S vaccine versus placebo. This clonotype originated in a person aged 18 to 59 who received the Ad26.COV2.S COVID-19 vaccine or a placebo. This chain connects TRBV6-1 to TRBJ2-1; 9 bases fit TRBD2. The DNA for the CDR3 is TGTGCCAGCAGTGAGGCGGGAGGGCCGAATGAGCAGTTCTTC. As protein: CASSEAGGPNEQFF.